This TCR beta chain comes out of a study of shared clonotypes between healthy human individuals. Study findings and constraints: Between four donors, naive CD4 clonotypes were shared at a level of approximately 5%.

The table came from immunoSEQ multiplex PCR; TCRdb's copy has only in-frame clones and leaves some out. In the table there are roughly 2.1 million clones, 93% of which are singletons. Notes on this clone: Its matching antigen is unknown.

This CDR3 spans 14 amino acids. V lost 6 bases and J lost 7, with 18 bases in between. CDR1 is SQVTM and CDR2 is ANQGSEA in the germline V gene. Naive CD8 cells, CD45RO-negative and positively selected for CCR7, excluded terminally differentiated effector memory CD45RA+ cells. The source is a man aged 18 to 30 in good health. Some clones in this sample may be carry-over from other donors' samples. The material sequenced was naive CD8+ T cells from PBMCs. This chain connects TRBV29-1 to TRBJ2-2; the D gene is possibly TRBD2 (7 bases). This chain's CDR3 is CSVRGGSSYGELFF. CDR3 DNA: TGCAGCGTAAGGGGGGGCTCTTCTTACGGGGAGCTGTTTTTT.